This T cell receptor beta chain was captured by sequencing in a study of T cell responses to AZD1222 COVID-19 vaccine. At the level of the study: Second-dose recipients at about 4 or about 12 weeks were treated as one pooled group. Study conclusions and caveats: When two AZD1222 doses had been given, Spike-specific TCR breadth and depth rose.

The assay was immunoSEQ multiplex PCR, and TCRdb's table has in-frame clones only and misses some. The top ten hold about 6% of the sample, which has around 180,000 clones, over 80% seen once. To note about this clone: Its antigen is undetermined.

The germline CDR1 and CDR2 sequences are WSHSY and SAAADI. CDR3 length: 14 residues. Trimming took 0 bases from V and 3 from J, leaving 8 bases between them. Source: peripheral blood, taken on day 0 of AZD1222 vaccination. This receptor was identified in an adult in good health. The chain combines TRBV10-2 with TRBJ1-1; unclear D gene. This CDR3 is CASSESLRYTEAFF. The CDR3 DNA follows: TGCGCCAGCAGTGAGTCGTTAAGGTACACTGAAGCTTTCTTT.